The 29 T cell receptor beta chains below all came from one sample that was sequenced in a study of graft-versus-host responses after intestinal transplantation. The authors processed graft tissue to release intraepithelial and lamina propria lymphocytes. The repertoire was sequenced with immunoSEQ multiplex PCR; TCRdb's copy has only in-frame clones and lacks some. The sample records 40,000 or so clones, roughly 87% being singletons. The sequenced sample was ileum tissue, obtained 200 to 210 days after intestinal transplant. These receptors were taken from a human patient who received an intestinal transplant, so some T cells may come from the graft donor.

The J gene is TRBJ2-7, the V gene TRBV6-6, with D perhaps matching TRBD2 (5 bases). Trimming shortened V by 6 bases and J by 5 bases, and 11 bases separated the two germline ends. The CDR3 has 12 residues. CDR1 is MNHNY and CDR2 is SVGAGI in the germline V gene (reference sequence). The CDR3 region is CASSFREHEQYF. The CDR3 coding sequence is TGTGCCAGCAGCTTCCGGGAACACGAGCAGTACTTC.

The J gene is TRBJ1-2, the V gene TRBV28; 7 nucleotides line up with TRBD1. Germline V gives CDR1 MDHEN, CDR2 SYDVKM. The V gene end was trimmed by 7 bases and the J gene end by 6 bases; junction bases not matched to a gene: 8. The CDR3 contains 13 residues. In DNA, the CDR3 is TGTGCCAGCATCCACGACAGGGCGGATGGCTACACCTTC. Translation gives CASIHDRADGYTF.

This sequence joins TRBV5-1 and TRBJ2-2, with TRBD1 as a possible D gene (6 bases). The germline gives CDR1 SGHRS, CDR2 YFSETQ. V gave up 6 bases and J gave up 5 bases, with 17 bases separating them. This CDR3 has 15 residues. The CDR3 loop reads CASTSGHLGTGELFF. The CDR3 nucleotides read TGCGCCAGCACGTCGGGACACCTCGGGACCGGGGAGCTGTTTTTT. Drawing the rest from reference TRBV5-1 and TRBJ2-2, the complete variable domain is KAGVTQTPRYLIKTRGQQVTLSCSPISGHRSVSWYQQTPGQGLQFLFEYFSETQRNKGNFPGRFSGRQFSNSRSEMNVSTLELGDSALYLCASTSGHLGTGELFFGEGSRLTVL.

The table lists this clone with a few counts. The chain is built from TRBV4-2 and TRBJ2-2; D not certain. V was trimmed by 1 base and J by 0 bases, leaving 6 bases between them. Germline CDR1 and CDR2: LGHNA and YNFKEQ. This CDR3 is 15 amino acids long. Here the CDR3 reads CASSQAGTNTGELFF. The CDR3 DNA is TGTGCCAGCAGCCAAGCTGGAACGAACACCGGGGAGCTGTTTTTT.

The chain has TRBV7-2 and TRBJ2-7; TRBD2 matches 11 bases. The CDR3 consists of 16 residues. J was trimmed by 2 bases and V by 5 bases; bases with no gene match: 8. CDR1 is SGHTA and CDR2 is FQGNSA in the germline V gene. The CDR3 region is CASSLSGTSGTYEQYF. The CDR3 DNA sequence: TGTGCCAGCAGCCTTTCAGGGACTAGCGGAACCTACGAGCAGTACTTC.

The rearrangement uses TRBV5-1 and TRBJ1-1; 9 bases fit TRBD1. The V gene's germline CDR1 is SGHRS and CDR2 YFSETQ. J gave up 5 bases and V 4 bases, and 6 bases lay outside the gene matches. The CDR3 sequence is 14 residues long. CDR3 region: CASSKNRGHTEAFF. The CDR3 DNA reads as TGCGCCAGCAGCAAAAACAGGGGGCATACTGAAGCTTTCTTT.

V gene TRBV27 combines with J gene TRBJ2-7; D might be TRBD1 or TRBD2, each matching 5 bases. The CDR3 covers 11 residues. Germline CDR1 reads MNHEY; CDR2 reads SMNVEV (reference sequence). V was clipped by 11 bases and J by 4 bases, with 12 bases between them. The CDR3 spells CAGREGYEQYF. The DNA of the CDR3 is TGTGCCGGAAGAGAGGGGTACGAGCAGTACTTC.

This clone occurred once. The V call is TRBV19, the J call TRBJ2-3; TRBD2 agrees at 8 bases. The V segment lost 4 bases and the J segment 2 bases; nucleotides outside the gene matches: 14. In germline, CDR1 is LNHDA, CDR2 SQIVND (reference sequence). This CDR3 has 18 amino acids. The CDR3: CASSTIPLRGGLTDTQYF. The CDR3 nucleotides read TGTGCCAGTAGTACCATACCCCTTCGCGGGGGGCTCACAGATACGCAGTATTTT.

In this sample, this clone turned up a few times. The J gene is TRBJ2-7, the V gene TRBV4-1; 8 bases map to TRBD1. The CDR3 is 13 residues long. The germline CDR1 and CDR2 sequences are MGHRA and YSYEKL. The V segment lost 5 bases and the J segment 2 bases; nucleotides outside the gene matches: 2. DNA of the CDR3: TGCGCCAGCAGCTTGGACAGGGCCTACGAGCAGTACTTC. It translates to CASSLDRAYEQYF.

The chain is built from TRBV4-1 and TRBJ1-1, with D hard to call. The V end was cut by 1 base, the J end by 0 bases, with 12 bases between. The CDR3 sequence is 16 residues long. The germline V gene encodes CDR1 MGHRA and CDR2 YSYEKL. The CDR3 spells CASSQGHRLVNTEAFF. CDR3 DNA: TGCGCCAGCAGCCAAGGGCATAGACTTGTGAACACTGAAGCTTTCTTT.

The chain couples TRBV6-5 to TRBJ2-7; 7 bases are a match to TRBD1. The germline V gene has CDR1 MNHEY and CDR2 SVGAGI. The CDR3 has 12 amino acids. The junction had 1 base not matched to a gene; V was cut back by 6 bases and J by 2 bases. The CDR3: CASRQGAYEQYF. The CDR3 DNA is TGTGCCAGCAGGCAGGGGGCCTACGAGCAGTACTTC.

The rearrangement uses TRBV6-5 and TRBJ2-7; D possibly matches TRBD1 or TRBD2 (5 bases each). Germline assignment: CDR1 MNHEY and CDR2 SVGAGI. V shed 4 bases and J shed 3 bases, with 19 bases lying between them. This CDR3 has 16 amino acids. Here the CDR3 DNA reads TGTGCCAGCAGTTCCCCTCGAGGCCAGGGACGCTACGAGCAGTACTTC. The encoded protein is CASSSPRGQGRYEQYF.

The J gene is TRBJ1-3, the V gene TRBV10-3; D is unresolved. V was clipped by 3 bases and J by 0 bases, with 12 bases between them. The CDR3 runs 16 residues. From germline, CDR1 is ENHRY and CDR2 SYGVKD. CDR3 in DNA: TGTGCCATCAGTGAATTCGTTGGGGACTCTGGAAACACCATATATTTT. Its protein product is CAISEFVGDSGNTIYF.

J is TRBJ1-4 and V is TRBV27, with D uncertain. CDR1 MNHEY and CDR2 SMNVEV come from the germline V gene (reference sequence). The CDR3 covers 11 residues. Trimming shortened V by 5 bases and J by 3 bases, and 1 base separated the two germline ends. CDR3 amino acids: CASSPNEKLFF. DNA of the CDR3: TGTGCCAGCAGTCCTAATGAAAAACTGTTTTTT.

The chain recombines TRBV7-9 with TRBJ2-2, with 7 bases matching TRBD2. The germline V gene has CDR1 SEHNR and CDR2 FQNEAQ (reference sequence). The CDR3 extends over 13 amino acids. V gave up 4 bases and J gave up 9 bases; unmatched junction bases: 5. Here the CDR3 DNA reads TGTGCCAGCAGCTATCGGCGGGGGAGGGAGCTGTTTTTT. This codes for CASSYRRGRELFF.

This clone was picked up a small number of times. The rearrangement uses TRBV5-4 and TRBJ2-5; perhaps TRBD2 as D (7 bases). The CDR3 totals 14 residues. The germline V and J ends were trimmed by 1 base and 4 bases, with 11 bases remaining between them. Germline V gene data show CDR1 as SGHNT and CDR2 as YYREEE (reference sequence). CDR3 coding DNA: TGTGCCAGCAGCTTGAAGGGAGGGGGAGAGACCCAGTACTTC. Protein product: CASSLKGGGETQYF. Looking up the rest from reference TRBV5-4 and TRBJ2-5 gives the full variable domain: ETGVTQSPTHLIKTRGQQVTLRCSSQSGHNTVSWYQQALGQGPQFIFQYYREEENGRGNFPPRFSGLQFPNYSSELNVNALELDDSALYLCASSLKGGGETQYFGPGTRLLVL.

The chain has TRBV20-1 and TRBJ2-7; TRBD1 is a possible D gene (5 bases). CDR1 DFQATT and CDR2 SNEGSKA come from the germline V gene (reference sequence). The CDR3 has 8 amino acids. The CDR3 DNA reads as TGCGGGGCAGACGAGCAGTACTTC. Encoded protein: CGADEQYF.

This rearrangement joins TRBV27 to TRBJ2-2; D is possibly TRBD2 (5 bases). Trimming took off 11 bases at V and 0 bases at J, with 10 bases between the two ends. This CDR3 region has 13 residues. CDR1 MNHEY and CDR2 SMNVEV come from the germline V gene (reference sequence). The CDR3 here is CAVTGTNTGELFF. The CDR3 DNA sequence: TGTGCCGTCACCGGGACGAACACCGGGGAGCTGTTTTTT.

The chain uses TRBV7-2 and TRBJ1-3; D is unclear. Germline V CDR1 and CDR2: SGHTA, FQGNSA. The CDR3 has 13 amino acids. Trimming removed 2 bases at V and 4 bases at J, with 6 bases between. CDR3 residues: CASSLRWGNTIYF. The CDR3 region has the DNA TGTGCCAGCAGCTTAAGGTGGGGAAACACCATATATTTT.

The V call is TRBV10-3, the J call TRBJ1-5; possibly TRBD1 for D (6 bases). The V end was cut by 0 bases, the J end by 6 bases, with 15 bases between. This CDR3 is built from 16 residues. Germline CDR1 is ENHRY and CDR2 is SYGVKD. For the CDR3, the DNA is TGTGCCATCAGTGAGTCTTGGAGGGGGGAGCGTCAGCCCCAGCATTTT. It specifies CAISESWRGERQPQHF.

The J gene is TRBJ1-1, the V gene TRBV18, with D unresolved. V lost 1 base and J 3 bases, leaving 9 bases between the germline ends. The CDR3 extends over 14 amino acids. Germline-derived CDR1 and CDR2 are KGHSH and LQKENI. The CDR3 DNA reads TGTGCCAGCTCACCACGGCGGTCTGACACTGAAGCTTTCTTT. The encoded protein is CASSPRRSDTEAFF.

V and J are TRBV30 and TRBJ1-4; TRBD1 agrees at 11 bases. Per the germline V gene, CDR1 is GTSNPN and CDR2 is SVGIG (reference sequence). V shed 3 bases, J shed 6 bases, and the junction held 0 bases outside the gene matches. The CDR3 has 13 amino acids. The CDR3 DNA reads TGTGCCTGGAGGGACAGGGGGCATGAAAAACTGTTTTTT. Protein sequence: CAWRDRGHEKLFF.

CDR3 residues: CASSQEGQGGVPQHF. The CDR3 nucleotides are TGTGCCAGCAGCCAAGAGGGACAGGGGGGAGTACCCCAGCATTTT. V is TRBV4-2 and J is TRBJ1-5, with 11 bases fitting TRBD1. With 0 bases clipped from V and 10 bases from J, the junction kept 5 bases outside the gene matches. CDR1 LGHNA and CDR2 YNFKEQ come from the germline V gene. This CDR3 contains 15 residues.

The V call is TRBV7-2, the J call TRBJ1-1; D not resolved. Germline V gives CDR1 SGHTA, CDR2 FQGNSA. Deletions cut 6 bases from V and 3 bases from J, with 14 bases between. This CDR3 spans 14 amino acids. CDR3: CASSLRHGYTEAFF. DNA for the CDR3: TGTGCCAGCAGTCTTAGGCACGGGTACACTGAAGCTTTCTTT.

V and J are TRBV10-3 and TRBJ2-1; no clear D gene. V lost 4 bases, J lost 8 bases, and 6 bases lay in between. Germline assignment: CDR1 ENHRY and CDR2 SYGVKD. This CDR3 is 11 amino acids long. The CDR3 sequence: CAISVRDEQFF. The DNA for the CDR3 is TGTGCCATCAGTGTAAGGGATGAGCAGTTCTTC.

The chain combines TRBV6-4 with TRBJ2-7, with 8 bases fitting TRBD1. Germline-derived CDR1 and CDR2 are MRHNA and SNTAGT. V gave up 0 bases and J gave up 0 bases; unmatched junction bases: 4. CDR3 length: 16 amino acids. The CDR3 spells CASSDSRTGTSYEQYF. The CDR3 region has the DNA TGTGCCAGCAGTGACTCCCGGACAGGGACCTCCTACGAGCAGTACTTC.

As DNA, the CDR3 is TGCGCCAGCAGATTCACCTGGGGGCAAGAGACCCAGTACTTC. Its translation is CASRFTWGQETQYF. V is TRBV5-1 and J is TRBJ2-5; either TRBD1 or TRBD2 may fit D (5 bases each). Germline CDR1 SGHRS, CDR2 YFSETQ. V was cut by 5 bases and J by 2 bases, with 13 bases left in between. The CDR3 covers 14 residues.

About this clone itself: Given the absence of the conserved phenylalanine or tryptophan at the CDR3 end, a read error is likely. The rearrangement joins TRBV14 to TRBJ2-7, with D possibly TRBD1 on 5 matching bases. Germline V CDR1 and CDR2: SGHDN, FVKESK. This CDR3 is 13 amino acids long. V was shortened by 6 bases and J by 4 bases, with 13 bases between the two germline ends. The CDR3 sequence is CASSQRGHYEQYL. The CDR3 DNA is TGTGCCAGCAGTCAAAGGGGTCATTACGAGCAGTACCTC.

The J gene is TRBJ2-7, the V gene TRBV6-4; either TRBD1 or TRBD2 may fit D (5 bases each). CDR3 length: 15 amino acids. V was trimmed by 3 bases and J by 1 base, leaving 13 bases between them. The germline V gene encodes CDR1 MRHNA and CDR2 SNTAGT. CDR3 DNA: TGTGCCAGCAGTGATTGCCGGGACCTTTCCTACGAGCAGTACTTC. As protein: CASSDCRDLSYEQYF.